The 21 T cell receptor beta chains below come from one sample, sequenced in a study of blood T cell repertoires in COVID-19 (dated by TCRdb to 2019 to 2021). Receptor libraries were prepared by the immunoSEQ multiplex PCR assay. TCRdb carries this immuneACCESS record with in-frame sequences only. Its versions omit some clonotypes, under half of them owing to an unresolved V gene in the studies checked, with the rest unexplained. In all, the sample holds about 300,000 clones, and more than 80% of those were seen once. The ten most abundant clones make up over 5.5% of the sample. Sequencing was done on a sample of peripheral blood. The receptors were sampled from a woman in her fifties or sixties with COVID-19, enrolled during active disease.

The DNA of the CDR3 is TGCGCCAGCAGCCAACTATACCGACAGGGCTCGGGAAATCAGCCCCAGCATTTT. Its protein product is CASSQLYRQGSGNQPQHF. The rearrangement joins TRBV4-1 to TRBJ1-5; TRBD1 matches 7 bases. V gave up 2 bases and J gave up 4 bases; unmatched junction bases: 14. The CDR3 extends over 18 amino acids. CDR1 is MGHRA, CDR2 YSYEKL, per germline.

This chain links TRBV9 with TRBJ1-3; 9 bases are shared with TRBD1. V shed 0 bases, J shed 7 bases, and the junction held 14 bases outside the gene matches. Germline V gives CDR1 SGDLS, CDR2 YYNGEE. The CDR3 totals 18 residues. The CDR3 region is CASSVGVQGQGGGNTIYF. The CDR3 bases are TGTGCCAGCAGCGTAGGAGTCCAGGGACAGGGAGGAGGGAACACCATATATTTT.

This clone occurred once. The rearrangement uses TRBV16 and TRBJ2-4; 7 bases align to TRBD2. CDR3 size: 15 residues. Germline assignment: CDR1 KGHSY and CDR2 FQNENV. V lost 3 bases to trimming and J lost 7 bases; unmatched junction nucleotides: 9. The CDR3 DNA sequence: TGTGCCAGCAGCCAGAGGGCGGGAGTAGGGAACATTCAGTACTTC. Its translation: CASSQRAGVGNIQYF.

The sample holds a few counts of this clone. CDR3 in amino acids: CASSQFSGTGVYEQYF. In DNA form, the CDR3 reads TGCGCCAGCAGCCAATTCTCCGGGACAGGAGTCTACGAGCAGTACTTC. The chain uses TRBV4-1 and TRBJ2-7, with 8 bases aligning to TRBD1. CDR1 is MGHRA, CDR2 YSYEKL, per germline. CDR3 length equals 16 residues. The V gene end was trimmed by 2 bases and the J gene end by 3 bases; junction bases not matched to a gene: 9.

V usage is TRBV29-1 and J usage is TRBJ1-1; tentative D call: TRBD1 (5 bases). The germline CDR1 and CDR2 sequences are SQVTM and ANQGSEA. V lost 5 bases and J lost 3, with 19 bases in between. The CDR3 has 15 residues. CDR3 sequence (DNA): TGCAGCGTTATTTGGGGGGTAGGCGTGGACACTGAAGCTTTCTTT. This gives the protein CSVIWGVGVDTEAFF.

This clone was picked up one time. The rearrangement joins TRBV7-2 to TRBJ1-6; tentatively, D is TRBD1 (5 bases). CDR1 is SGHTA and CDR2 is FQGNSA in the germline V gene. This CDR3 has 17 amino acids. With 1 base removed from V and 1 base from J, the gap between germline ends came to 11 bases. Here the CDR3 DNA reads TGTGCCAGCAGCTTAGGGGGACTTTGGTCCTATAATTCACCCCTCCACTTT. Translated: CASSLGGLWSYNSPLHF. The full variable domain, with the rest looked up from reference TRBV7-2 and TRBJ1-6, is GAGVSQSPSNKVTEKGKDVELRCDPISGHTALYWYRQSLGQGLEFLIYFQGNSAPDKSGLPSDRFSAERTGGSVSTLTIQRTQQEDSAVYLCASSLGGLWSYNSPLHFGNGTRLTVT.

V is TRBV18 and J is TRBJ2-2, with 10 bases that match TRBD2. Germline V CDR1 and CDR2: KGHSH, LQKENI. After removal of 5 bases from V and 2 bases from J, the junction contained 5 bases not matched to a gene. This CDR3 has 16 residues. The CDR3 sequence: CASSSGLAANTGELFF. The CDR3 region has the DNA TGTGCCAGCTCATCCGGACTAGCGGCAAACACCGGGGAGCTGTTTTTT.

The chain recombines TRBV5-1 with TRBJ2-7; 8 nucleotides match TRBD1. The CDR3 spans 16 residues. Germline loops: CDR1 SGHRS, CDR2 YFSETQ. V trimming: 3 bases; J trimming: 6 bases; junction bases outside the gene matches: 14. This chain's CDR3 is CASSSGPGGSSSEQYF. The CDR3 DNA reads TGCGCCAGCAGCTCGGGGCCAGGGGGCTCCTCATCCGAGCAGTACTTC. Combining the CDR3 with reference TRBV5-1 and TRBJ2-7 gives the whole variable domain KAGVTQTPRYLIKTRGQQVTLSCSPISGHRSVSWYQQTPGQGLQFLFEYFSETQRNKGNFPGRFSGRQFSNSRSEMNVSTLELGDSALYLCASSSGPGGSSSEQYFGPGTRLTVT.

The chain carries TRBV5-4 and TRBJ2-5; weak D call: TRBD2 (6 bases). The CDR3 spans 15 residues. With 4 bases removed from V and 4 bases from J, the gap between germline ends came to 17 bases. In germline, CDR1 is SGHNT, CDR2 YYREEE (reference sequence). The DNA for the CDR3 is TGTGCCAGCAGCCCAGGGCAGCTAGCGATAGAGACCCAGTACTTC. As protein: CASSPGQLAIETQYF.

This chain links TRBV30 with TRBJ1-3, with TRBD1 as a possible D gene (5 bases). The ends were cut back, 1 base at V and 3 bases at J, with 16 bases in the middle. The CDR3 is 16 amino acids. Germline CDR1 is GTSNPN and CDR2 is SVGIG (reference sequence). CDR3 coding DNA: TGTGCCTGGAGTGGCGGGGGACGAATCTTTGGAAACACCATATATTTT. This sequence encodes CAWSGGGRIFGNTIYF. The full variable domain, with the rest looked up from reference TRBV30 and TRBJ1-3, is SQTIHQWPATLVQPVGSPLSLECTVEGTSNPNLYWYRQAAGRGLQLLFYSVGIGQISSEVPQNLSASRPQDRQFILSSKKLLLSDSGFYLCAWSGGGRIFGNTIYFGEGSWLTVV.

The CDR3 nucleotides read TGTGCCAGCAGTGAGGAGCAGGGGGCTGGAGAGACCCAGTACTTC. It is translated as CASSEEQGAGETQYF. This rearrangement joins TRBV2 to TRBJ2-5; 8 bases match TRBD1. The length of the CDR3 is 15 residues. The V and J ends lost 3 bases and 4 bases, in that order; junction bases with no gene match: 7. Germline CDR1 and CDR2: SNHLY and FYNNEI.

The rearrangement uses TRBV18 and TRBJ1-4, with D unclear. The CDR3 length is 13 residues. Trimming stripped 4 bases from V and 6 bases from J, with 9 bases between. CDR1 and CDR2 from the germline V gene are KGHSH and LQKENI. Written as DNA, the CDR3 is TGTGCCAGCTCACGGGCAGCTTATGAAAAACTGTTTTTT. The encoded protein is CASSRAAYEKLFF.

CDR3 DNA: TGTGCCTGGAATAACAGGATAGATTCCTACGAGCAGTACTTC. Translating gives CAWNNRIDSYEQYF. The rearrangement joins TRBV30 to TRBJ2-7, with D possibly TRBD1 on 5 matching bases. V was clipped by 4 bases and J by 1 base, with 14 bases between them. The CDR3 consists of 14 residues. CDR1 GTSNPN and CDR2 SVGIG come from the germline V gene (reference sequence).

The chain links TRBV7-8 to TRBJ2-1, with 14 bases lining up with TRBD2. Germline V gives CDR1 SGHVS, CDR2 FQNEAQ. The CDR3 runs to 20 residues. V gave up 3 bases and J gave up 4 bases; unmatched junction bases: 14. DNA of the CDR3: TGTGCCAGCAGCTTGAAACCGGGACTAGCGGGGGAGTTGGTGTACAATGAGCAGTTCTTC. This sequence encodes CASSLKPGLAGELVYNEQFF.

The CDR3 region has the DNA TGCGCCAGCAGTCATCCCCGGGGGGGAGACACCGGGGAGCTGTTTTTT. This translates into CASSHPRGGDTGELFF. The chain joins TRBV23-1 to TRBJ2-2; 8 positions agree with TRBD2. TRBV23-1 is sorted into the ORF group, with uncertain function. V trimming: 3 bases; J trimming: 3 bases; junction bases outside the gene matches: 6. The CDR3 extends over 16 amino acids.

The rearrangement links TRBV2 to TRBJ2-5, with a tentative D call TRBD1 (7 bases). The CDR3 has 17 amino acids. Trimming pared 2 bases from V and 3 bases from J, leaving 19 bases between. In germline, CDR1 is SNHLY, CDR2 FYNNEI. In DNA form, the CDR3 reads TGTGCCAGCAGTGAAACACGGAGGGACAGAAGAGAAGAGACCCAGTACTTC. Amino acid sequence: CASSETRRDRREETQYF.

The V call is TRBV9, the J call TRBJ2-7; D possibly corresponds to TRBD2 (6 bases). The CDR3 runs to 15 residues. Trimming took 0 bases from V and 0 from J, leaving 10 bases between them. Germline V gene sequence: CDR1 SGDLS, CDR2 YYNGEE. In nucleotides, the CDR3 is TGTGCCAGCAGCGTAGACGGAGGGAGCTCCTACGAGCAGTACTTC. It specifies CASSVDGGSSYEQYF.

The chain employs TRBV4-1 and TRBJ1-1; 11 bases fit TRBD1. This CDR3 region has 15 residues. Trimming at V came to 3 bases and at J to 5 bases, leaving 5 bases not matched to a gene. In germline, CDR1 is MGHRA, CDR2 YSYEKL. The CDR3 here is CASSQAGQGGTEAFF. In DNA form, the CDR3 reads TGCGCCAGCAGCCAGGCGGGACAGGGGGGGACTGAAGCTTTCTTT.

J is TRBJ2-1 and V is TRBV18; unclear D gene. The germline V gene has CDR1 KGHSH and CDR2 LQKENI. CDR3 length equals 11 residues. Between the trimmed V and J ends, which lost 3 bases and 8 bases, there was a span of 5 bases. CDR3 nucleotide sequence: TGTGCCAGCTCACCTAAGCATGAGCAGTTCTTC. It codes for CASSPKHEQFF.

The rearrangement uses TRBV5-1 and TRBJ1-1, with D tentatively TRBD1 (6 bases). Germline values: CDR1 SGHRS, CDR2 YFSETQ. V dropped 8 bases and J dropped 2 bases, with 16 bases sitting between them. The CDR3 consists of 14 residues. The CDR3, as DNA: TGCGCCAGTGGAACCCGGACAGCAAACACTGAAGCTTTCTTT. It translates to CASGTRTANTEAFF. Together with reference TRBV5-1 and TRBJ1-1, the CDR3 gives the full variable domain: KAGVTQTPRYLIKTRGQQVTLSCSPISGHRSVSWYQQTPGQGLQFLFEYFSETQRNKGNFPGRFSGRQFSNSRSEMNVSTLELGDSALYLCASGTRTANTEAFFGQGTRLTVV.

The chain has TRBV20-1 and TRBJ2-3, with a possible D match to TRBD2 (6 bases). The CDR3 runs 13 residues. Germline V gene data show CDR1 as DFQATT and CDR2 as SNEGSKA (reference sequence). V lost 3 bases and J 6 bases, leaving 13 bases between the germline ends. CDR3 protein: CSASKGAGDTQYF. The CDR3 region has the DNA TGCAGTGCTAGTAAGGGCGCGGGGGATACGCAGTATTTT.